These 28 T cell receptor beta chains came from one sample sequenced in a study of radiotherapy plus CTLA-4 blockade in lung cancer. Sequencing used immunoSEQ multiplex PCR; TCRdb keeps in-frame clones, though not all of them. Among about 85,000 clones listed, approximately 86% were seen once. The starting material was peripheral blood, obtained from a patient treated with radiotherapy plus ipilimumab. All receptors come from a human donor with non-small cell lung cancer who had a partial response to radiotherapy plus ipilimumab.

The CDR3 DNA follows: TGTGCCACCAGGCAGGCCTACGAGCAGTACTTC. This gives the protein CATRQAYEQYF. The chain has TRBV6-1 and TRBJ2-7; no firm D call. CDR3 size: 11 residues. In germline, CDR1 is MNHNS, CDR2 SASEGT. Trimming cost V 10 bases and J 2 bases, with 9 bases left between them.

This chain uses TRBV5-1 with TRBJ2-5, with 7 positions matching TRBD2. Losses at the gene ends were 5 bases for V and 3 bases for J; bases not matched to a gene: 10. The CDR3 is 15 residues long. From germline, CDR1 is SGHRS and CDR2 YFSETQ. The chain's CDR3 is CASSRRLGREETQYF. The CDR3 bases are TGCGCCAGCAGTCGGAGGCTGGGGAGGGAAGAGACCCAGTACTTC.

The CDR3 DNA reads as TGCGCCAGCAGCCAAGATTGGTCTATCAATCAGCCCCAGCATTTT. It codes for CASSQDWSINQPQHF. The rearrangement links TRBV4-1 to TRBJ1-5, with D uncertain. Trimming pared 0 bases from V and 3 bases from J, leaving 9 bases between. Germline V CDR1 and CDR2: MGHRA, YSYEKL. The CDR3 is 15 amino acids.

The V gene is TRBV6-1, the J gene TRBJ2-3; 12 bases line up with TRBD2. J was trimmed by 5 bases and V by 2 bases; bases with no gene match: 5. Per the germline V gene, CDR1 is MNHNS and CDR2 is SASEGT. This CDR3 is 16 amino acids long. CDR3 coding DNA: TGTGCCAGCAGTGAACTAGCGGGAGGGCCCTTAGATACGCAGTATTTT. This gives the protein CASSELAGGPLDTQYF.

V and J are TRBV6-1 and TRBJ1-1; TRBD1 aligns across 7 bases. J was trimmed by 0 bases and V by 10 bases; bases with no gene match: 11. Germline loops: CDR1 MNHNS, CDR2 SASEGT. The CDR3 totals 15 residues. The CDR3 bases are TGTGCCACTAGAAACGGGGACAGCATGAACACTGAAGCTTTCTTT. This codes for CATRNGDSMNTEAFF.

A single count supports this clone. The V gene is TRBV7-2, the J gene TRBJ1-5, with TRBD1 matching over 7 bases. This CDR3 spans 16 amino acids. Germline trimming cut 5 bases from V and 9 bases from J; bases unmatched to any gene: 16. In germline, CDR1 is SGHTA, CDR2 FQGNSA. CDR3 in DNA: TGTGCCAGCAGCGACATGAAGGGACAGCCACCTGGGCCCCAGCATTTT. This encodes CASSDMKGQPPGPQHF.

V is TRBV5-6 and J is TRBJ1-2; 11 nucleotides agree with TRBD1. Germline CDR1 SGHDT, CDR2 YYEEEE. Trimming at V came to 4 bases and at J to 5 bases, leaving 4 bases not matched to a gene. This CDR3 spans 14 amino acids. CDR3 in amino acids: CASSGGQGVYGYTF. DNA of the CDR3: TGTGCCAGCAGCGGGGGACAGGGGGTGTATGGCTACACCTTC.

For the CDR3, the DNA is TGCAGCGTACCAACAGGGGGCTATGGCTACACCTTC. Amino acid sequence: CSVPTGGYGYTF. This chain connects TRBV29-1 to TRBJ1-2; 8 bases are shared with TRBD1. V lost 6 bases to trimming and J lost 4 bases; unmatched junction nucleotides: 4. Germline values: CDR1 SQVTM, CDR2 ANQGSEA. The CDR3 runs 12 residues. The variable domain in full, with the rest retrieved from reference TRBV29-1 and TRBJ1-2, is SAVISQKPSRDICQRGTSLTIQCQVDSQVTMMFWYRQQPGQSLTLIATANQGSEATYESGFVIDKFPISRPNLTFSTLTVSNMSPEDSSIYLCSVPTGGYGYTFGSGTRLTVV.

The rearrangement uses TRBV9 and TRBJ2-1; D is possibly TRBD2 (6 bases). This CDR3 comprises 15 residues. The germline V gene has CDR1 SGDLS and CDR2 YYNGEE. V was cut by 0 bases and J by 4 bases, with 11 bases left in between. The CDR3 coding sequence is TGTGCCAGCAGCGTAGAAGGGCGGGATTACAATGAGCAGTTCTTC. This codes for CASSVEGRDYNEQFF.

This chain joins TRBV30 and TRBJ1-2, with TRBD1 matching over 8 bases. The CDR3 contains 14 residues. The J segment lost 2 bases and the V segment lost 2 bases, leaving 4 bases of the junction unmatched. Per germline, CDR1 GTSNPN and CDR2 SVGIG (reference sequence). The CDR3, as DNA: TGTGCCTGGAGTTGGACAGGGAGGAACTATGGCTACACCTTC. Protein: CAWSWTGRNYGYTF.

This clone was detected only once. The CDR3 region has the DNA TGCAGCGCTCCCGGGGGTGGGGGGGATACGCAGTATTTT. Its translation is CSAPGGGGDTQYF. The chain has TRBV29-1 and TRBJ2-3; tentatively, D is TRBD2 (6 bases). The CDR3 runs to 13 residues. The V end was cut by 7 bases, the J end by 6 bases, with 17 bases between. Germline assignment: CDR1 SQVTM and CDR2 ANQGSEA.

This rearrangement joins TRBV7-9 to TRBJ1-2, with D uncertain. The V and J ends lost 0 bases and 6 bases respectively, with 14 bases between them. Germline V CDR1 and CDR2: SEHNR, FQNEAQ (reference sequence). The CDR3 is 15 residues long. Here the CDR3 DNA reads TGTGCCAGCAGCTTAGCGACCGCGAACAGACATGGCTACACCTTC. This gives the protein CASSLATANRHGYTF.

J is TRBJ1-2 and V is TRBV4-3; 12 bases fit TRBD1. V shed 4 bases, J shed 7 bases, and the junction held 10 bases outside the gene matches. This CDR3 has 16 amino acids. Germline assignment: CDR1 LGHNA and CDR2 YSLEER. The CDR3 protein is CASSRVAGQGAFGYTF. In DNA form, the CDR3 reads TGCGCCAGCAGCCGAGTCGCGGGACAGGGGGCCTTTGGCTACACCTTC.

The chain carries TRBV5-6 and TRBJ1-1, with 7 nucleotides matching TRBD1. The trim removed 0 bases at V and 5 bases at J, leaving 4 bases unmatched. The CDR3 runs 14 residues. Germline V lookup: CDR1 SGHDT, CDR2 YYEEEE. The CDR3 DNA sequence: TGTGCCAGCAGCTTGGACAGGGGTTCTACTGAAGCTTTCTTT. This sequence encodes CASSLDRGSTEAFF.

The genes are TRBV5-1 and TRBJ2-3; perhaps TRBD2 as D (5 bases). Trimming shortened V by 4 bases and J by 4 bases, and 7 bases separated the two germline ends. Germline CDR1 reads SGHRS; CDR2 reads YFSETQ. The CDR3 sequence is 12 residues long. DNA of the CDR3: TGCGCCAGCAGCAAGGGAGCAGATACGCAGTATTTT. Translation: CASSKGADTQYF.

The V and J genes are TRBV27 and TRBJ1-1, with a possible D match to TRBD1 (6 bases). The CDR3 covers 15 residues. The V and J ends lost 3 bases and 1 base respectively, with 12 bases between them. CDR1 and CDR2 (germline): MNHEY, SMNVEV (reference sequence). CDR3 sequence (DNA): TGTGCCAGCAGTTTCGTCAGGGGCGGGAACACTGAAGCTTTCTTT. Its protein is CASSFVRGGNTEAFF.

CDR3 bases: TGTGCCAGCAGCGAGTTGAGAGAGAACACTGAAGCTTTCTTT. Protein sequence: CASSELRENTEAFF. The chain uses TRBV9 and TRBJ1-1, with no clear D. The V end lost 3 bases, the J end lost 1 base, and 10 bases lay between the germline ends. Germline lookup yields CDR1 SGDLS and CDR2 YYNGEE. This CDR3 spans 14 amino acids.

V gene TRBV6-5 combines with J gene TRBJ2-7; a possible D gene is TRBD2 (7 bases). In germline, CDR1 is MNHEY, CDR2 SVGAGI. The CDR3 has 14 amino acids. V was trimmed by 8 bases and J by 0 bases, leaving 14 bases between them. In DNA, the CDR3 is TGTGCCAGCTATGGGGGGGCGAACTCCTACGAGCAGTACTTC. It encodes CASYGGANSYEQYF.

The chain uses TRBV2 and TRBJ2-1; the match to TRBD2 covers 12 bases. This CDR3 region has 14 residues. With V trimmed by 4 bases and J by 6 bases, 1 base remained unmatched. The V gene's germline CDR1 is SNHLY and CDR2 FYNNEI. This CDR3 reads CASSAGLAGNEQFF. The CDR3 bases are TGTGCCAGCAGTGCGGGACTAGCGGGCAATGAGCAGTTCTTC.

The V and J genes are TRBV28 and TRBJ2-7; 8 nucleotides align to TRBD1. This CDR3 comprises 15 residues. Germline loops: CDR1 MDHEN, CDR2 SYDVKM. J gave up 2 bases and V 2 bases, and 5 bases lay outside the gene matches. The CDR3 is CASSLTQGATYEQYV. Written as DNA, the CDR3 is TGTGCCAGCAGTTTAACCCAGGGGGCCACCTACGAGCAGTACGTC.

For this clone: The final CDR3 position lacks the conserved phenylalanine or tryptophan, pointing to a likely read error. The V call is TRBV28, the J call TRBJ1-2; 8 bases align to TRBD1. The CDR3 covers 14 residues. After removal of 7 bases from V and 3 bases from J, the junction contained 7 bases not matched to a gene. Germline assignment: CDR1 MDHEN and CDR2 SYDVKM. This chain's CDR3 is CASTDRVPHYGYTL. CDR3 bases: TGTGCCAGCACGGACAGGGTTCCCCACTATGGCTACACCCTC.

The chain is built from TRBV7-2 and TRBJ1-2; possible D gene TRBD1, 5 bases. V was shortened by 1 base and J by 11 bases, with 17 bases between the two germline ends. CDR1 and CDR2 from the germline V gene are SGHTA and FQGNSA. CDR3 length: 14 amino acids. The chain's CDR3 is CASSLVGVGAQYTF. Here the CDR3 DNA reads TGTGCCAGCAGCTTAGTAGGGGTTGGGGCTCAATACACCTTC. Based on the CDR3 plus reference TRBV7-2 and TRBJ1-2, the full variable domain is GAGVSQSPSNKVTEKGKDVELRCDPISGHTALYWYRQSLGQGLEFLIYFQGNSAPDKSGLPSDRFSAERTGGSVSTLTIQRTQQEDSAVYLCASSLVGVGAQYTFGSGTRLTVV.

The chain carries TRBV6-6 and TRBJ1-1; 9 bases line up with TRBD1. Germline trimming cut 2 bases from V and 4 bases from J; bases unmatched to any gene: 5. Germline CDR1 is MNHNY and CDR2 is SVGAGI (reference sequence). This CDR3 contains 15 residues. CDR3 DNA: TGTGCCAGCAGTTACCGGGACAGGGTGACCACTGAAGCTTTCTTT. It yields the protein CASSYRDRVTTEAFF.

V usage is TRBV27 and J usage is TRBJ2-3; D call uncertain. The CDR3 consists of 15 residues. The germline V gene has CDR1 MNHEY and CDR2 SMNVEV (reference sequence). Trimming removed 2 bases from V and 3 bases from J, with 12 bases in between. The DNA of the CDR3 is TGTGCCAGCAGTTTAGGTCCGCCCAGGACAGATACGCAGTATTTT. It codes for CASSLGPPRTDTQYF.

The CDR3 reads CASTSGGGSYNEQFF. The CDR3 coding sequence is TGTGCCAGCACTAGCGGAGGAGGCTCCTACAATGAGCAGTTCTTC. The chain uses TRBV6-5 and TRBJ2-1, with TRBD2 matching over 7 bases. CDR3 length equals 15 residues. V shed 7 bases and J 0 bases; nucleotides not matched to a gene: 6. CDR1 MNHEY and CDR2 SVGAGI come from the germline V gene.

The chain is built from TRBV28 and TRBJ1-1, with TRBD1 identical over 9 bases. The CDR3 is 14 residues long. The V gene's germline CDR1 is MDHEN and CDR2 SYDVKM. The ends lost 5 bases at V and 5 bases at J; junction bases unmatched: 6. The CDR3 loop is CASSPGDRETEAFF. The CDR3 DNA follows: TGTGCCAGCAGTCCCGGGGACAGGGAAACTGAAGCTTTCTTT.

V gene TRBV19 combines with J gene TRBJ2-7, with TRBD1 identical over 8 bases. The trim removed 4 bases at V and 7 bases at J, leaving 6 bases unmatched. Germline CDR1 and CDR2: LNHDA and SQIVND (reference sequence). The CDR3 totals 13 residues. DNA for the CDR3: TGTGCCAGTAGTACGACAGGGGCCTGGGAGCAGTACTTC. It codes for CASSTTGAWEQYF.

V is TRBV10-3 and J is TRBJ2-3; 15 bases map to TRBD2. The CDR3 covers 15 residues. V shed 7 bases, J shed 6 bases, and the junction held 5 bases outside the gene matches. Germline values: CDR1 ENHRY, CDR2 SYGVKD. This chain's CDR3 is CAINGLAGGSDTQYF. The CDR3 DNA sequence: TGTGCCATCAATGGACTAGCGGGAGGGAGTGATACGCAGTATTTT.